This entry lists 8 T cell receptor beta chains sequenced from one sample in a study of cytomegalovirus exposure and HLA in healthy donors. PCR primers comprised 60 Vbeta and 13 Jbeta primers. Sequencing was performed with immunoSEQ multiplex PCR; in TCRdb, only in-frame clones are kept and a portion is missing. Among about 89,000 clones listed, 64% were seen once. The sample consisted of PBMCs. The receptors were sampled from a human donor in good health.

This rearrangement joins TRBV7-9 to TRBJ2-1, with 11 positions matching TRBD2. V trimming: 3 bases; J trimming: 9 bases; junction bases outside the gene matches: 19. Germline V gene sequence: CDR1 SEHNR, CDR2 FQNEAQ (reference sequence). The CDR3 consists of 19 residues. The CDR3 region has the DNA TGTGCCAGCAGCTTTGTCGCACTAGCGGGGGCCGCCGGTCGTCTTGAGCAGTTCTTC. Translation: CASSFVALAGAAGRLEQFF.

In its sample, this clone was seen a few times. The chain employs TRBV7-2 and TRBJ2-3, with D maybe TRBD2 (6 bases). Germline V CDR1 and CDR2: SGHTA, FQGNSA. The V and J ends lost 5 bases and 7 bases respectively, with 19 bases between them. CDR3 length: 15 amino acids. CDR3 in amino acids: CASSPYGSGGNTQYF. The CDR3 bases are TGTGCCAGCAGCCCCTACGGCTCCGGGGGAAATACGCAGTATTTT. Full variable domain (rest looked up from reference TRBV7-2 and TRBJ2-3): GAGVSQSPSNKVTEKGKDVELRCDPISGHTALYWYRQSLGQGLEFLIYFQGNSAPDKSGLPSDRFSAERTGGSVSTLTIQRTQQEDSAVYLCASSPYGSGGNTQYFGPGTRLTVL.

The chain couples TRBV30 to TRBJ1-2, with TRBD1 identical over 10 bases. V dropped 4 bases and J dropped 8; count of bases not matched to a gene: 4. CDR1 GTSNPN and CDR2 SVGIG come from the germline V gene (reference sequence). This CDR3 has 12 residues. The CDR3: CAWMDRGSGYTF. DNA of the CDR3: TGTGCCTGGATGGACAGGGGGTCCGGCTACACCTTC.

This clone was seen more than once but under ten times. V is TRBV5-8 and J is TRBJ2-1, with D perhaps TRBD2 (6 bases). Trimming shortened V by 2 bases and J by 0 bases, and 12 bases separated the two germline ends. Germline V gives CDR1 SGHTS, CDR2 YDEGEE. The CDR3 loop spans 16 amino acids. Here the CDR3 DNA reads TGTGCCAGCAGCTTTCTTAGCGGTAACTCCTACAATGAGCAGTTCTTC. As protein: CASSFLSGNSYNEQFF. The entire variable domain, with the rest obtained from reference TRBV5-8 and TRBJ2-1, is as follows: EAGVTQSPTHLIKTRGQQATLRCSPISGHTSVYWYQQALGLGLQFLLWYDEGEERNRGNFPPRFSGRQFPNYSSELNVNALELEDSALYLCASSFLSGNSYNEQFFGPGTRLTVL.

The chain combines TRBV28 with TRBJ1-3; unclear D gene. From germline, CDR1 is MDHEN and CDR2 SYDVKM. CDR3 length: 13 residues. The V gene lost 10 bases and the J gene lost 1 base, with 11 bases spanning the gap. CDR3 residues: CATPRVSGNTIYF. CDR3 nucleotide sequence: TGTGCCACCCCGAGGGTATCTGGAAACACCATATATTTT.

The chain combines TRBV4-1 with TRBJ1-3, with TRBD1 matching 7 bases. Germline loops: CDR1 MGHRA, CDR2 YSYEKL. The V segment lost 3 bases and the J segment 0 bases; nucleotides outside the gene matches: 8. The CDR3 covers 17 residues. The CDR3 here is CASSHRGDSYSGNTIYF. As DNA, the CDR3 is TGCGCCAGCAGCCACCGTGGGGACAGCTACTCTGGAAACACCATATATTTT.

In its sample, this clone ranks as medium-sized. CDR3 region: CASSHGVSSGNTIYF. The CDR3 DNA reads as TGTGCCAGCAGCCACGGAGTTTCCTCTGGAAACACCATATATTTT. This chain connects TRBV14 to TRBJ1-3; no reliable D call. The V gene lost 3 bases and the J gene lost 0 bases, with 9 bases spanning the gap. The germline gives CDR1 SGHDN, CDR2 FVKESK. The CDR3 has 15 residues. The variable domain in full, with the rest retrieved from reference TRBV14 and TRBJ1-3, is EAGVTQFPSHSVIEKGQTVTLRCDPISGHDNLYWYRRVMGKEIKFLLHFVKESKQDESGMPNNRFLAERTGGTYSTLKVQPAELEDSGVYFCASSHGVSSGNTIYFGEGSWLTVV.

The chain has TRBV27 and TRBJ1-2; 7 nucleotides line up with TRBD1. Unmatched junction bases numbered 11, after V lost 5 bases and J lost 5 bases. The CDR3 covers 15 residues. From germline, CDR1 is MNHEY and CDR2 SMNVEV (reference sequence). In nucleotides, the CDR3 is TGTGCCAGCAGTGGGGTTAGGGGGCTAAGATATGGCTACACCTTC. This gives the protein CASSGVRGLRYGYTF.